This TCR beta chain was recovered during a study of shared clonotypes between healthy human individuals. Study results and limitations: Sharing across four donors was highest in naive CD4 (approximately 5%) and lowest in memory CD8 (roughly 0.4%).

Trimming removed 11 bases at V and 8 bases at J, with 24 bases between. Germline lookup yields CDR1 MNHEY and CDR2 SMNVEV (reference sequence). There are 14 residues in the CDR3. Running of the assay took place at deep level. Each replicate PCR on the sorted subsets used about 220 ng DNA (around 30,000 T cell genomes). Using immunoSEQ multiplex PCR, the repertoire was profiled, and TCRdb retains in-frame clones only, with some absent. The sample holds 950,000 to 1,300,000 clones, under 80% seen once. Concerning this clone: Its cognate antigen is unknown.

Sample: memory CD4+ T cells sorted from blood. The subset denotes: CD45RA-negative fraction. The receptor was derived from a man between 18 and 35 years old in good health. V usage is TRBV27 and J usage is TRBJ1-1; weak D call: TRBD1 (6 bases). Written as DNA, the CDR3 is TGTGCCCCAGCAGAAGGGGGTCCTACCCCAGAAGCTTTCTTT. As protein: CAPAEGGPTPEAFF.